What follows is one T cell receptor (beta chain) and its context. What it binds is not known. This record comes from a study of CXCR3-negative and CXCR3-positive naive CD8 T cells. Study-wide points: Higher TRB CDR3 hydrophobicity marked CXCR3-positive naive cells relative to CXCR3-negative naive cells.

Germline V gene data show CDR1 as SEHNR and CDR2 as FQNEAQ (reference sequence). The CDR3 has 13 residues. cDNA libraries for TRB were generated by 5' RACE incorporating UMI labels. TCRdb reprocessed the 5' RACE reads and stores each CDR3 protein as one record, lacking DNA. The table for this sample gives roughly 110,000 distinct CDR3 sequences. This sequence joins TRBV7-9 and TRBJ1-1. This clonotype was sampled from a human donor in good health. Some clones in this sample may be carry-over from other donors' samples. The material sequenced was naive CXCR3+ CD8+ T cells from blood. Subset: CD45RO-CCR7+CD27+CD95- naive CD8+ T cells expressing CXCR3 (TNR3+). CDR3 sequence: CASSLGDNTEAFF.